This TCR beta chain was obtained from a study of shared clonotypes between healthy human individuals. Adult donors, all healthy and HIV-negative, had no recent acute infections or vaccinations. This CDR3 contains 15 residues. V was cut by 3 bases and J by 0 bases, with 11 bases left in between. CDR1 and CDR2 (germline): SEHNR, FQNEAQ (reference sequence). Assay used: immunoSEQ multiplex PCR; TCRdb lists only in-frame clones, some missing. The sample holds over a million clones; around four fifths are singletons and the top ten take approximately 1.5%. This TCR was recovered from a man aged 18 to 35 in good health. The chain uses TRBV7-9 and TRBJ1-1; unclear D gene. Sequencing input: memory CD4+ T cells sorted from blood. The subset: CD45RA-negative fraction. CDR3 amino acids: CASSFGSGMNTEAFF. The CDR3 DNA reads as TGTGCCAGCAGCTTCGGATCGGGAATGAACACTGAAGCTTTCTTT.